This entry lists 21 T cell receptor beta chains sequenced from one sample in a study of monozygotic twins with inflammatory bowel disease (dated by TCRdb to about 2019). Library preparation used 5' RACE. Data came from an Illumina HiSeq 2500. The reads, reprocessed by TCRdb, yield one row per CDR3 protein sequence and no DNA. The table for this sample records under 200,000 distinct CDR3 sequences. Of the sample, 2.4% is held by the ten largest clones. The sample comprised blood. These receptor sequences come from a human donor with ulcerative colitis or Crohn's disease, or a healthy co-twin of an affected twin (not recorded which).

The chain couples TRBV7-2 to TRBJ2-7; TCRdb reports TRBD2, a call that lacks DNA to check it against. Germline CDR1 and CDR2: SGHTA and FQGNSA. CDR3 length: 14 amino acids. The CDR3: CASSPGLFSYEQYF.

The chain joins TRBV4-3 to TRBJ2-1; checking the TCRdb D call of TRBD1 is not possible without DNA. The CDR3 runs 15 residues. Germline V gene sequence: CDR1 LGHNA, CDR2 YSLEER. This CDR3 is CASSHHGQGGNEQFF.

The chain couples TRBV19 to TRBJ1-2; TCRdb names TRBD1, which stays unverified in the absence of DNA. CDR3 length: 14 amino acids. The germline V gene encodes CDR1 LNHDA and CDR2 SQIVND (reference sequence). CDR3: CASSAPRRGSGYTF.

The chain recombines TRBV29-1 with TRBJ1-4. The germline gives CDR1 SQVTM, CDR2 ANQGSEA. The CDR3 has 14 residues. The CDR3 loop reads CSVEEVATNEKLFF.

This CDR3 reads CATSDGIQETQYF. The genes are TRBV24-1 and TRBJ2-5; without DNA, the TCRdb call of TRBD1 cannot be checked. The CDR3 totals 13 residues. Germline CDR1 is KGHDR and CDR2 is SFDVKD.

The genes are TRBV20-1 and TRBJ2-7; TCRdb proposes TRBD1, but this gene call is untestable without DNA. The CDR3 is 14 amino acids. The germline V gene has CDR1 DFQATT and CDR2 SNEGSKA (reference sequence). CDR3: CSARLQDRGREQYF.

The chain employs TRBV7-9 and TRBJ1-1; TCRdb's D gene call, TRBD1, goes unchecked for lack of DNA. Germline assignment: CDR1 SEHNR and CDR2 FQNEAQ (reference sequence). This CDR3 region has 14 residues. This CDR3 is CASSLRDRGTEAFF.

The V gene is TRBV5-1, the J gene TRBJ1-1; the TCRdb D gene call, TRBD1, has no DNA to confirm it. CDR3 length equals 16 residues. Germline assignment: CDR1 SGHRS and CDR2 YFSETQ. The CDR3 spells CASSQLSGTGITEAFF.

The J gene is TRBJ2-5, the V gene TRBV29-1. Germline V gives CDR1 SQVTM, CDR2 ANQGSEA. This CDR3 comprises 11 residues. Here the CDR3 reads CSGGHQGTQYF.

The chain couples TRBV7-9 to TRBJ2-7; there is no DNA to check the TCRdb D call of TRBD2. The CDR3 spans 14 residues. CDR1 SEHNR and CDR2 FQNEAQ come from the germline V gene (reference sequence). The CDR3: CASSLPGLGDEQYF. The complete variable domain, with remaining parts taken from reference TRBV7-9 and TRBJ2-7, reads DTGVSQNPRHKITKRGQNVTFRCDPISEHNRLYWYRQTLGQGPEFLTYFQNEAQLEKSRLLSDRFSAERPKGSFSTLEIQRTEQGDSAMYLCASSLPGLGDEQYFGPGTRLTVT.

The chain is built from TRBV5-6 and TRBJ2-1. Germline V CDR1 and CDR2: SGHDT, YYEEEE. The length of the CDR3 is 15 residues. This CDR3 is CASSLASEYYNEQFF.

This chain connects TRBV7-9 to TRBJ1-2. The CDR3 covers 14 residues. Germline V gene lookup returns CDR1 SEHNR and CDR2 FQNEAQ (reference sequence). CDR3 sequence: CASSAMAGSSGYTF.

The chain links TRBV4-2 to TRBJ1-4; as DNA is missing, the TRBD1 call by TCRdb cannot be tested. The CDR3 is 15 residues long. Per germline, CDR1 LGHNA and CDR2 YNFKEQ. The CDR3 here is CASSQAGAFNEKLFF.

The chain joins TRBV4-1 to TRBJ1-1; the TCRdb D gene call, TRBD1, has no DNA to confirm it. This CDR3 spans 14 amino acids. Per the germline V gene, CDR1 is MGHRA and CDR2 is YSYEKL. CDR3 sequence: CASSQESRGTEAFF.

The chain couples TRBV18 to TRBJ1-1; TCRdb's assignment of TRBD1 cannot be checked, as there is no DNA. Germline V gene lookup returns CDR1 KGHSH and CDR2 LQKENI. The CDR3 runs to 14 residues. CDR3 in amino acids: CASSTLTVDVEAFF.

This chain connects TRBV5-1 to TRBJ1-2. Germline loops: CDR1 SGHRS, CDR2 YFSETQ. The CDR3 contains 14 residues. CDR3 region: CASSSDREIYGYTF.

The chain employs TRBV4-1 and TRBJ1-1. This CDR3 has 13 amino acids. Germline loops: CDR1 MGHRA, CDR2 YSYEKL. The CDR3 loop reads CASSQVLNTEAFF.

This rearrangement joins TRBV6-1 to TRBJ2-5; TCRdb reports TRBD1, a call that lacks DNA to check it against. Germline-derived CDR1 and CDR2 are MNHNS and SASEGT. The CDR3 contains 13 residues. The CDR3 reads CATAWDNQETQYF.

The J gene is TRBJ2-7, the V gene TRBV19. CDR3 size: 15 residues. Germline loops: CDR1 LNHDA, CDR2 SQIVND (reference sequence). CDR3 sequence reads: CASSISKINSYEQYF. Combining the CDR3 with reference TRBV19 and TRBJ2-7 gives the whole variable domain DGGITQSPKYLFRKEGQNVTLSCEQNLNHDAMYWYRQDPGQGLRLIYYSQIVNDFQKGDIAEGYSVSREKKESFPLTVTSAQKNPTAFYLCASSISKINSYEQYFGPGTRLTVT.

This chain connects TRBV9 to TRBJ1-4. CDR1 and CDR2 (germline): SGDLS, YYNGEE. CDR3 length: 12 residues. The CDR3 here is CASSIPGEKLFF.

J is TRBJ2-7 and V is TRBV4-3; the D gene TCRdb calls, TRBD2, cannot be checked with no DNA. The CDR3 spans 14 residues. Germline CDR1 reads LGHNA; CDR2 reads YSLEER. The CDR3 is CASSQNLANYEQYF.